What follows are 9 T cell receptor beta chains derived from one specimen sequenced in a study of early T cells in non-severe SARS-CoV-2 infection. TCRdb re-analysed the 5' RACE reads in MiXCR, keeping a single row per CDR3 protein. In the table there are 55,000 to 75,000 distinct CDR3 sequences, roughly a tenth of which are singletons. The sequencing input was whole blood. The receptor set was obtained from an adult who was a healthcare worker with PCR-confirmed SARS-CoV-2 infection or an uninfected control (not recorded which).

The table lists this clonotype with a few counts. V and J are TRBV2 and TRBJ2-7, with no clear D. V lost 7 bases to trimming and J lost 0 bases, with 7 bases between them. CDR3 length: 12 residues. CDR1 SNHLY and CDR2 FYNNEI come from the germline V gene. CDR3 sequence: CASKRSSYEQYF. CDR3 sequence (DNA): TGTGCCAGCAAACGGAGCTCCTACGAGCAGTACTTC.

This chain connects TRBV5-4 to TRBJ2-5; TRBD2 aligns across 9 bases. Trimming took 1 base from V and 4 from J; bases not matched to a gene: 2. The CDR3 sequence is 14 residues long. Germline assignment: CDR1 SGHNT and CDR2 YYREEE (reference sequence). CDR3: CASSLKLAGETQYF. The CDR3 bases are TGTGCCAGCAGCTTGAAACTAGCGGGAGAGACCCAGTACTTC.

The rearrangement links TRBV5-1 to TRBJ2-7, with D perhaps TRBD1 or TRBD2 (5 bases each). Germline V CDR1 and CDR2: SGHRS, YFSETQ. The germline V and J ends were trimmed by 0 bases and 2 bases, with 18 bases remaining between them. The length of the CDR3 is 17 residues. The CDR3 DNA follows: TGCGCCAGCAGCTTGGATTCTCTTTGGGACCCAGCCTACGAGCAGTACTTC. Protein product: CASSLDSLWDPAYEQYF.

The chain employs TRBV18 and TRBJ1-4; no firm D call. The V and J ends lost 4 bases and 3 bases respectively, with 6 bases between them. From germline, CDR1 is KGHSH and CDR2 LQKENI. The CDR3 is made up of 13 amino acids. CDR3 DNA: TGTGCCAGCTCACAGGCTGCTAATGAAAAACTGTTTTTT. Protein product: CASSQAANEKLFF. Supplemented by reference TRBV18 and TRBJ1-4, the full variable domain reads NAGVMQNPRHLVRRRGQEARLRCSPMKGHSHVYWYRQLPEEGLKFMVYLQKENIIDESGMPKERFSAEFPKEGPSILRIQQVVRGDSAAYFCASSQAANEKLFFGSGTQLSVL.

The V gene is TRBV7-9, the J gene TRBJ2-7; 13 nucleotides line up with TRBD2. Trimming at V came to 5 bases and at J to 6 bases, leaving 10 bases not matched to a gene. This CDR3 spans 16 amino acids. CDR1 SEHNR and CDR2 FQNEAQ come from the germline V gene (reference sequence). CDR3 DNA: TGTGCCAGCAGCATAACTAGCGGGAGGGCCTCCGCCGAGCAGTACTTC. It specifies CASSITSGRASAEQYF.

This clonotype appeared a few times. This rearrangement joins TRBV11-2 to TRBJ2-5; 7 bases are shared with TRBD2. This CDR3 comprises 16 residues. Trimming took 5 bases from V and 5 from J; bases not matched to a gene: 14. Germline lookup yields CDR1 SGHAT and CDR2 FQNNGV. CDR3 nucleotide sequence: TGTGCCAGCAGCCCCTACCCCCGGACTAGGGCGGAGACCCAGTACTTC. Protein product: CASSPYPRTRAETQYF.

This clonotype was counted between two and nine times. The chain links TRBV6-6 to TRBJ2-7; D might be TRBD1 (5 bases). V was shortened by 6 bases and J by 3 bases, with 18 bases between the two germline ends. This CDR3 is built from 15 residues. Germline values: CDR1 MNHNY, CDR2 SVGAGI (reference sequence). The CDR3 protein is CASSPTGFAVYEQYF. CDR3 bases: TGTGCCAGCAGCCCAACAGGCTTCGCAGTCTACGAGCAGTACTTC.

Only a few counts were recorded for this clonotype. The chain couples TRBV7-6 to TRBJ2-3, with 7 bases fitting TRBD2. This CDR3 has 12 residues. CDR1 SGHVS and CDR2 FNYEAQ come from the germline V gene. The V gene end was trimmed by 1 base and the J gene end by 10 bases; junction bases not matched to a gene: 2. Written as DNA, the CDR3 is TGTGCCAGCAGCTTAGGCGGGAGCTCGCAGTATTTT. Protein: CASSLGGSSQYF.

This clonotype came up a few times. The chain uses TRBV11-1 and TRBJ2-7; 7 bases fit TRBD1. V was clipped by 4 bases and J by 3 bases; unmatched bases: 3. In germline, CDR1 is SGHAT, CDR2 FQDESV (reference sequence). CDR3 length equals 13 residues. CDR3 in DNA: TGTGCCAGCAGCTCGGGACAGAGCTACGAGCAGTACTTC. It encodes CASSSGQSYEQYF.